This T cell receptor beta chain was identified in a study of OX40 agonist ivuxolimab in advanced cancers. The overall study: Each dose-escalation patient presented with hepatocellular carcinoma, melanoma, renal cell or head and neck cancer. Study observations and caveats: At 0.1-3.0 mg/kg, partial responders had clonal expansion among the lowest observed. More expanded clones were seen, on average, in CD8+ T cells than in CD4+.

Clones were read by immunoSEQ multiplex PCR, and TCRdb kept only the in-frame ones, dropping some. The table has tens of thousands of clones, 80% to 85% seen once. In germline, CDR1 is MGHRA, CDR2 YSYEKL. The V end lost 1 base, the J end lost 0 bases, and 18 bases lay between the germline ends. This CDR3 is built from 18 residues. About this clone: Its antigen is undetermined.

The sequence was obtained from an adult with an advanced solid tumor such as melanoma, head and neck, liver or kidney cancer. Sequenced here: CD4+ or CD8+ T cells sorted from blood, sampled in a trial of the OX40 agonist ivuxolimab. The V and J genes are TRBV4-1 and TRBJ1-1; D ambiguous. CDR3 in DNA: TGCGCCAGCAGCCAAGGTCCTCTCGGGAGACTCATGAACACTGAAGCTTTCTTT. Translation gives CASSQGPLGRLMNTEAFF.